The present T cell receptor (beta chain) was sequenced within a study of shared clonotypes between healthy human individuals (dated by TCRdb to 2018 to 2020). With respect to the entire study: The cohort included three men and a couple of women between 18 and 49 years of age. For each donor, CD4 naive and CD4 memory were each run on three plates, CD8 naive on two plates, and CD8 memory on one plate. To increase sequencing depth and limit assay-specific biases, different laboratories used diverse techniques to prepare libraries and sequence TCR repertoires. Leukapheresis yielded between about 0.85 and 9 billion PBMCs per donor. To estimate repertoire size and how much clonotype sharing occurs between individuals, the study deeply sequenced the blood TCR repertoires of several healthy adults. The paper as a whole reports these results and caveats: Rarefaction of sorted-subset datasets indicated incomplete sequencing despite the large sequencing depth. Higher generation probabilities were observed for clonotypes shared by all four sorted-subset donors than for non-shared clonotypes. Because the study included only a small number of donors, the genetic and exposure-history diversity represented was limited. When a handful of donors were compared, the shared fraction of clonotypes was around 5% for naive CD4, 3.5% to 4% for naive CD8, 2% to 2.5% for memory CD4, and 0.35% to 0.4% for memory CD8. Only blood was sampled, and tissue TCR repertoires likely differ from those in blood. Pairwise subsampling led to the expectation that sequencing depth would affect the degree of clonotype sharing among donors. Estimated clonotype richness was generally larger for naive than for memory subsets.

CD8 naive samples consisted of CD45RO-negative cells that were positively selected for CCR7, yielding a CD45RA+CCR7+ population without TemRA cells. The donors were healthy, HIV-negative adults with no recently reported acute infections or vaccinations. All donors were Caucasian adults living in Nashville, Tennessee, USA. Blood was collected by leukapheresis, and PBMCs were isolated by Ficoll-Histopaque density gradient centrifugation and then cryopreserved in liquid nitrogen vapor phase. Analytical flow cytometry was used to check the purity and quantity of each magnetically sorted T cell population. From each sorted fraction, genomic DNA was isolated and quantified by UV absorbance on a Nanodrop 2000c. Using the deep immunoSEQ assay, TCR CDR3 regions were amplified from genomic DNA by multiplex PCR. Extracted genomic DNA from each cell subset was distributed evenly across all wells of several immunoSEQ 96-well plates, and each plate was treated as a replicate. Each replicate PCR for sorted subsets received roughly 200 ng genomic DNA, equal to 30,000 or so T cell genomes. Purified libraries were quantified with a Qubit 3.0 fluorometer, sized on a Bioanalyzer 2100, and re-quantified with the KAPA Library Quantification kit. A separate single-read 150-cycle Illumina NextSeq 550 flow cell was used to sequence each immunoSEQ 96-well plate. As for how the authors treated the data: The immunoSEQ output contained only junctional sequences without quality scores, so filtering could not match that applied to full-length reads. To assign V/J genes and CDR3, sequences were annotated against IMGT germline references using PyIR, a Python wrapper for IgBLAST v1.9. Reads were removed for weak V/J assignments (E-value above 1e-6), missing CDR3, stop codons, out-of-frame junctions, or ambiguous translated residues. V3J clonotypes were defined by identical inferred V gene, J gene, and CDR3 amino acid sequence. To compute the percentage overlap between repertoires, the number of shared unique clonotypes was divided by the size of the smaller repertoire. Richness of each repertoire was evaluated using RTK rarefaction, the Chao1 estimator, and Recon v2.1 estimates of unobserved clonotypes. Generation probabilities for all TCRbeta clonotypes obtained by the gDNA method from a handful of donors were computed using OLGA. TCRdb provides this immuneACCESS table in a form limited to in-frame rearrangements. Some clones are lacking; in checked studies, under half of them reflect an unresolved V gene, and why the rest are absent is not known. D and trimming come from the DNA, and the V and J calls and clone size come from that table. This sample is represented by about 2 million clones; about 95% of them were singletons. The ten largest clones represent about 1.1% of the sample.

Looking up the germline V gene (reference sequence) yields CDR1 SEHNR and CDR2 FQNEAQ. V loses 4 bases, J loses 5 bases, and the germline ends lie 12 bases apart. The CDR3 runs 13 residues from the cysteine to the phenylalanine. The read is trimmed to its CDR3 DNA, 39 bases read in frame from base 1. Turning to this clone: This clone's antigen is unknown. Per-base qualities were not stored, and no clone one base away is much larger.

The specimen sequenced was naive CD8+ T cells sorted from blood. This sample's cell subset or site label indicates: CD45RA+CCR7+. This receptor was obtained from a man younger than 30 in good health. The chain was built from TRBV7-9 and TRBJ2-7; the D gene may be TRBD1 or TRBD2, since each aligns over 5 bases. This receptor has the CDR3 CASSSMGVDEQYF. The DNA sequence reads TGTGCCAGCAGCTCTATGGGGGTAGACGAGCAGTACTTC.